Detailed here is one T cell receptor (beta chain). The clone's antigen remains unknown. Base qualities are not provided; no much larger clone lies one nucleotide away. The germline V gene sets CDR1 to MRHNA and CDR2 to SNTAGT. V is cut back by 2 bases and J by 3 bases, with 14 bases in the junction unmatched. CDR3 length: 19 amino acids, cysteine to phenylalanine. Here the CDR3 DNA is all that survives: 57 bases in frame from base 1. TCRbeta rearrangements were sequenced from genomic DNA using the immunoSEQ assay at survey resolution. The paper's data handling went like this. A lowest detectable productive clonotype frequency of 2.59 x 10-5 was observed in the TCR sequencing data. Only productive TCRbeta rearrangements, defined as complete and in-frame sequences, were included in the analyses. Sample clonality was computed as Simpson clonality in the immunoSEQ Analyzer version 3.0. Clones were grouped by frequency into very rare, small, medium, large (1-20%) or hyperexpanded (>20%) categories. OLGA 1.2.3 estimated generation probabilities, VDJtools produced V-gene circos plots, VDJdb was queried for specificities, and GLIPH identified CDR3 motifs. TCRdb took this table from immuneACCESS and kept in-frame rearrangements with V and J called. Such tables lack part of the clones; where checked against another copy, unresolved V genes explain under half of the gap, and the rest is unexplained. The DNA gave D and trimming, while V, J and clone size come from that table. This sample holds some 30,000 clones; 78% were observed only once. About 2.4% of the sample is in the top ten clones.

The data were taken from a study of STAT5B mutations in CD4+ large granular lymphocyte leukemia (dated by TCRdb to the early 2020s). A note on the overall study: Among healthy controls, the CDR3 'QG' motif was associated with a particular HLA allele. The study compared the TCRbeta repertoires of patients with CD4+ T-cell large granular lymphocyte leukemia against the TCRbeta repertoires of healthy blood donors. Flow cytometry performed on FACSCanto II or FACSVerse showed that the purified fractions had more than 95% purity among lymphocytes. Study-wide conclusions, independent of this receptor: Main leukemic clonotypes were private to each patient, although roughly 25% of the main leukemic clonotypes were found at low frequency in the non-leukemic repertoires of other patients. The data were not HLA-matched, and the relatively small sample size could explain the higher clonality seen in CD4+ compared with CD8+ T-LGLL. TRBV06-family usage was enriched among the top patient clones (8/27) compared with healthy controls (2/35). Compared with healthy CD4+ repertoires, CD4-sorted patient repertoires appeared more clonal, and this difference remained even after the putative leukemic clones were removed.

The healthy controls were 37 blood donors, and the buffy coats of these donors were supplied by the Finnish Red Cross blood service. All TCR-sequenced material derived from peripheral blood: patient blood samples and healthy donor buffy coats. Ficoll-Hypaque gradient centrifugation was used to isolate peripheral blood mononuclear cells. For the healthy controls, CD4+ cells were obtained from buffy coats by magnetic purification. The Gentra Puregene Cell and Tissue kit was used to extract genomic DNA, and a Qubit 2.0 fluorometer was used to measure the amount of genomic DNA. The clonotype originates from a human donor in good health. The V and J genes are TRBV6-4 and TRBJ1-1; TRBD1 fits 11 bases in the junction. Input material: CD4+ T cells from blood buffy coats. The nucleotides read TGTGCCAGCAGTGACCCCCTATTCGGAGGACAGGGGGCTGACACTGAAGCTTTCTTT. The encoded protein is CASSDPLFGGQGADTEAFF.